A selection of T cell receptor beta chains follows, all from one sample in a study of cytotoxic CD8 clonotypes in ibrutinib-treated CLL. Assay: immunoSEQ multiplex PCR; the TCRdb copy retains only in-frame clones and omits some. The data show roughly 130,000 clones, approximately 90% seen once. The sequencing used PBMCs, collected after 12 months of ibrutinib treatment. These receptors originate from a human donor with chronic lymphocytic leukemia. CDR3s include the opening cysteine and the closing phenylalanine or tryptophan. Fields, in order: clone size, V gene, J gene, D gene, CDR3 DNA, CDR3 protein. D genes are given only for firm matches. Size values are once, few and many counts, or a class for expanded clones, and some rows have none.

NA	TRBV28	TRBJ2-3	TRBD1	TGTGCCAGCAGGGGGGACAGGGTCACAGATACGCAGTATTTT	CASRGDRVTDTQYF
NA	TRBV5-4	TRBJ1-1	NA	TGTGCCAGCAGCTCTCTAGGGCGGGAAGCTTTTTTT	CASSSLGREAFF
few	TRBV10-3	TRBJ1-2	TRBD1	TGTGCCATCAGTGAGGGACAGGCCAACACCTTC	CAISEGQANTF
NA	TRBV29-1	TRBJ2-5	TRBD2	TGCATGGGGCAGTCGGGGGGGACCCAGTACTTC	CMGQSGGTQYF
NA	TRBV28	TRBJ2-7	NA	TGTGCCAGCAGTGGGAGGTACGAGCAGTACTTC	CASSGRYEQYF
NA	TRBV28	TRBJ1-1	TRBD1	TGTGCCAGCAGTTTTCTCAGGGGGCTAACTGAAGCTTTCTTT	CASSFLRGLTEAFF
few	TRBV5-4	TRBJ2-1	NA	TGTGCCAGCAGCTTGGTGACGGGAGAGGGTGAGCAGTTCTTC	CASSLVTGEGEQFF
NA	TRBV20-1	TRBJ2-1	TRBD2	TGCAGTGAGGGGAGGGACAATGAGCAGTTCTTC	CSEGRDNEQFF
NA	TRBV28	TRBJ1-2	TRBD1	TGTGCCAGCAAACCTGGGACAGGAGCTACCTATGGCTACACCTTC	CASKPGTGATYGYTF
NA	TRBV9	TRBJ1-4	NA	TGTGCCAGCAGCCCCCGGACCGCGACGGAAGAAAAACTGTTTTTT	CASSPRTATEEKLFF
NA	TRBV4-1	TRBJ2-7	NA	TGCGCCAGCAGCCAAAAGGACAGTGAGTACGAGCAGTACTTC	CASSQKDSEYEQYF
NA	TRBV9	TRBJ2-2	NA	TGTGCCAGCAGCGTAGCTCCTTACTACCTATCTAACACCGGGGAGCTGTTTTTT	CASSVAPYYLSNTGELFF
NA	TRBV13	TRBJ2-5	TRBD1	TGTGCCAGCAGGTACGACAGGGCGGAGACCCAGTACTTC	CASRYDRAETQYF
NA	TRBV6-5	TRBJ2-6	NA	TGTGCCAGCAGTTACGTCAGCGGGGCCAACGTCCTGACTTTC	CASSYVSGANVLTF
NA	TRBV21-1	TRBJ1-4	NA	TGTGCCAGCAGCATCCGGGACAGGGGGGCCATGGGTAATGAAAAACTGTTTTTT	CASSIRDRGAMGNEKLFF
NA	TRBV15	TRBJ1-4	NA	TGTGCCACCAGCAGAGGATCCCTCGAAAAACTGTTTTTT	CATSRGSLEKLFF
once	TRBV28	TRBJ1-1	NA	TGTGCCAGCAGTTTAGTGACAGGGAACACTGAAGCTTTCTTT	CASSLVTGNTEAFF
NA	TRBV28	TRBJ2-7	NA	TGTGCCAGCTTGTCTATTTCCTCCTACGAGCAGTACTTC	CASLSISSYEQYF
NA	TRBV6-6	TRBJ2-7	TRBD2	TGTGCCAGCAGTTCGACCGGGACTAGCTATTCGGGGCAGTACTTC	CASSSTGTSYSGQYF
NA	TRBV7-8	TRBJ2-1	NA	TGTGCCAGCAGCTCGTCGGTCTTTGAGCAGTTCTTC	CASSSSVFEQFF
NA	TRBV29-1	TRBJ1-1	NA	TGCAGCGCAGAAGTCAGGGGAGGAGCTTTCTTT	CSAEVRGGAFF
NA	TRBV5-5	TRBJ1-4	NA	TGTGCCAGCAGCTTGGAACAGGCAGAGGGGAAACTGTTTTTT	CASSLEQAEGKLFF
NA	TRBV6-5	TRBJ2-1	TRBD2	TGTGCCACTTCGACTAGCGGGAGGATCTCCAATGAGCAGTTCTTC	CATSTSGRISNEQFF
NA	TRBV2	TRBJ2-7	TRBD1	TGTGCCACGACAGGGTCCTCCTACGAGCAGTACTTC	CATTGSSYEQYF
NA	TRBV2	TRBJ2-1	NA	TGTGCCGTAGCTCAAGGCAGACACAATGAGCAGTTCTTC	CAVAQGRHNEQFF
NA	TRBV14	TRBJ2-7	NA	TGTGCCAGCAGCCAAGAAACCTTATCGGCTAGGGGCTACGAGCAGTACTTC	CASSQETLSARGYEQYF
NA	TRBV30	TRBJ2-1	NA	TGTGCCTGGAGTTGGGGAGATTTCAATGAGCAGTTCTTC	CAWSWGDFNEQFF
NA	TRBV4-2	TRBJ2-7	TRBD1	TGTGCCAGCAGCCAGGAGACAGGGCGCGAGCAGTACTTC	CASSQETGREQYF
NA	TRBV5-6	TRBJ2-7	TRBD1	TGTGCCACAATGAGGGACAGGAGCACCTACGAGCAGTACTTC	CATMRDRSTYEQYF
NA	TRBV6-6	TRBJ2-7	TRBD2	TGTGCCAGCAGTCCTGGACTAGCGTACAGCTACGAGCAGTACTTC	CASSPGLAYSYEQYF
NA	TRBV27	TRBJ2-1	NA	TGTGCCAGCAGATCCGGAAGCTACAATGAGCAGTTCTTC	CASRSGSYNEQFF
once	TRBV28	TRBJ2-1	NA	TGTGCCAGCAGTCCCCGGGTAGGGGCTGCTGAGCAGTTCTTC	CASSPRVGAAEQFF
NA	TRBV28	TRBJ2-2	NA	TGTGCCAGCAGTTTATTTCTGACCACCGGGGAGCTGTTTTTT	CASSLFLTTGELFF
NA	TRBV14	TRBJ2-7	NA	TGTGCCAGCAGCCAGTGGAGAGGGGCCAGCTCCTACGAGCAGTACTTC	CASSQWRGASSYEQYF
NA	TRBV28	TRBJ2-7	NA	TGTGCCAGCAACTCGGACGGCTCCTACGAGCAGTACTTC	CASNSDGSYEQYF
NA	TRBV7-3	TRBJ2-3	NA	TGTGCCAGCAGCTTAGGGCCCCGTGGTCCAGCAGATACGCAGTATTTT	CASSLGPRGPADTQYF
NA	TRBV28	TRBJ2-7	NA	TGTGCCAGCAGTTTTTTAACGGGAATCAGCTACGAGCAGTACTTC	CASSFLTGISYEQYF
NA	TRBV9	TRBJ2-7	NA	TGTGCCAGCAGCGCCGGACTTCCTAACGAGCAGTACTTC	CASSAGLPNEQYF
NA	TRBV18	TRBJ2-7	TRBD1	TGTGCCAGCTCACCAAATCCGGGACAGGGCTACGAGCAGTACTTC	CASSPNPGQGYEQYF
NA	TRBV7-2	TRBJ2-7	TRBD2	TGTGCCAGCAGCGGAGGACTAGCAGGCGAGCAGTACTTC	CASSGGLAGEQYF
NA	TRBV28	TRBJ1-2	NA	TGTGCCAGCAAATCTCCGGGACTCTATGGCTACACCTTC	CASKSPGLYGYTF
NA	TRBV28	TRBJ1-1	NA	TGTGCCAGCAGTTTTGGCAGGGCAGGTTACACTGAAGCTTTCTTT	CASSFGRAGYTEAFF
NA	TRBV5-1	TRBJ1-1	TRBD1	TGCGCCAGCAGCTCAGGACAGGGTATGAACACTGAAGCTTTCTTT	CASSSGQGMNTEAFF
NA	TRBV27	TRBJ2-1	NA	TGTGCCAGCGGAACAGCCGGACAGGGAGGGTACAATGAGCAGTTCTTC	CASGTAGQGGYNEQFF
NA	TRBV18	TRBJ2-1	TRBD1	TGTGCCAGCTCACCAGGGCAGGGGGCCAATGAGCAGTTCTTC	CASSPGQGANEQFF
NA	TRBV19	TRBJ2-5	TRBD2	TGTGCCAGTAGTATAGGGATGGCGGCTAGCGGACAAGAGACCCAGTACTTC	CASSIGMAASGQETQYF
NA	TRBV2	TRBJ1-1	NA	TGTGCCAGCAGCGGCATGAACACTGAAGCTTTCTTT	CASSGMNTEAFF
NA	TRBV4-1	TRBJ2-7	NA	TGCGCCAGCAGCTATCCGGGACTCAAGCTGGCCGAGCAGTACTTC	CASSYPGLKLAEQYF
NA	TRBV12-1	TRBJ1-2	NA	TGTGCCAGCAGCTCCGGGAGTTCTAATGGCTACACCTTC	CASSSGSSNGYTF
NA	TRBV7-2	TRBJ2-7	TRBD1	TGTGCCAGCAGCCAACAGGGGGTGTCGTACGAGCAGTACTTC	CASSQQGVSYEQYF